Here is one T cell receptor (beta chain) with its context. Its antigen is not identified. The data belong to a study of T cell responses to AZD1222 COVID-19 vaccine. Whole-study results and caveats: The donors showed a predominance of white British ancestry and of females, with possible underestimation of clonal diversity. The number of AZD1222 recipients seropositive at baseline was only 5 to 7. The study sampled repertoires only after the peak T cell response.

The CDR3 extends over 14 amino acids. Looked up from germline, CDR1 is LNHDA and CDR2 is SQIVND (reference sequence). V was pared by 7 bases and J by 0 bases, with 13 bases between. Sequenced by immunoSEQ multiplex PCR; TCRdb stores in-frame clones only, minus some. The data hold 95,000 to 150,000 clones, with 89% observed a single time. The sample was peripheral blood, taken on day 0 of AZD1222 vaccination. The chain has TRBV19 and TRBJ2-7; tentatively, D is TRBD2 (6 bases). This TCR derives from an adult in good health. The DNA for the CDR3 is TGTGCCAGTAACCGGGACTCGAGCTCCTACGAGCAGTACTTC. It yields the protein CASNRDSSSYEQYF.